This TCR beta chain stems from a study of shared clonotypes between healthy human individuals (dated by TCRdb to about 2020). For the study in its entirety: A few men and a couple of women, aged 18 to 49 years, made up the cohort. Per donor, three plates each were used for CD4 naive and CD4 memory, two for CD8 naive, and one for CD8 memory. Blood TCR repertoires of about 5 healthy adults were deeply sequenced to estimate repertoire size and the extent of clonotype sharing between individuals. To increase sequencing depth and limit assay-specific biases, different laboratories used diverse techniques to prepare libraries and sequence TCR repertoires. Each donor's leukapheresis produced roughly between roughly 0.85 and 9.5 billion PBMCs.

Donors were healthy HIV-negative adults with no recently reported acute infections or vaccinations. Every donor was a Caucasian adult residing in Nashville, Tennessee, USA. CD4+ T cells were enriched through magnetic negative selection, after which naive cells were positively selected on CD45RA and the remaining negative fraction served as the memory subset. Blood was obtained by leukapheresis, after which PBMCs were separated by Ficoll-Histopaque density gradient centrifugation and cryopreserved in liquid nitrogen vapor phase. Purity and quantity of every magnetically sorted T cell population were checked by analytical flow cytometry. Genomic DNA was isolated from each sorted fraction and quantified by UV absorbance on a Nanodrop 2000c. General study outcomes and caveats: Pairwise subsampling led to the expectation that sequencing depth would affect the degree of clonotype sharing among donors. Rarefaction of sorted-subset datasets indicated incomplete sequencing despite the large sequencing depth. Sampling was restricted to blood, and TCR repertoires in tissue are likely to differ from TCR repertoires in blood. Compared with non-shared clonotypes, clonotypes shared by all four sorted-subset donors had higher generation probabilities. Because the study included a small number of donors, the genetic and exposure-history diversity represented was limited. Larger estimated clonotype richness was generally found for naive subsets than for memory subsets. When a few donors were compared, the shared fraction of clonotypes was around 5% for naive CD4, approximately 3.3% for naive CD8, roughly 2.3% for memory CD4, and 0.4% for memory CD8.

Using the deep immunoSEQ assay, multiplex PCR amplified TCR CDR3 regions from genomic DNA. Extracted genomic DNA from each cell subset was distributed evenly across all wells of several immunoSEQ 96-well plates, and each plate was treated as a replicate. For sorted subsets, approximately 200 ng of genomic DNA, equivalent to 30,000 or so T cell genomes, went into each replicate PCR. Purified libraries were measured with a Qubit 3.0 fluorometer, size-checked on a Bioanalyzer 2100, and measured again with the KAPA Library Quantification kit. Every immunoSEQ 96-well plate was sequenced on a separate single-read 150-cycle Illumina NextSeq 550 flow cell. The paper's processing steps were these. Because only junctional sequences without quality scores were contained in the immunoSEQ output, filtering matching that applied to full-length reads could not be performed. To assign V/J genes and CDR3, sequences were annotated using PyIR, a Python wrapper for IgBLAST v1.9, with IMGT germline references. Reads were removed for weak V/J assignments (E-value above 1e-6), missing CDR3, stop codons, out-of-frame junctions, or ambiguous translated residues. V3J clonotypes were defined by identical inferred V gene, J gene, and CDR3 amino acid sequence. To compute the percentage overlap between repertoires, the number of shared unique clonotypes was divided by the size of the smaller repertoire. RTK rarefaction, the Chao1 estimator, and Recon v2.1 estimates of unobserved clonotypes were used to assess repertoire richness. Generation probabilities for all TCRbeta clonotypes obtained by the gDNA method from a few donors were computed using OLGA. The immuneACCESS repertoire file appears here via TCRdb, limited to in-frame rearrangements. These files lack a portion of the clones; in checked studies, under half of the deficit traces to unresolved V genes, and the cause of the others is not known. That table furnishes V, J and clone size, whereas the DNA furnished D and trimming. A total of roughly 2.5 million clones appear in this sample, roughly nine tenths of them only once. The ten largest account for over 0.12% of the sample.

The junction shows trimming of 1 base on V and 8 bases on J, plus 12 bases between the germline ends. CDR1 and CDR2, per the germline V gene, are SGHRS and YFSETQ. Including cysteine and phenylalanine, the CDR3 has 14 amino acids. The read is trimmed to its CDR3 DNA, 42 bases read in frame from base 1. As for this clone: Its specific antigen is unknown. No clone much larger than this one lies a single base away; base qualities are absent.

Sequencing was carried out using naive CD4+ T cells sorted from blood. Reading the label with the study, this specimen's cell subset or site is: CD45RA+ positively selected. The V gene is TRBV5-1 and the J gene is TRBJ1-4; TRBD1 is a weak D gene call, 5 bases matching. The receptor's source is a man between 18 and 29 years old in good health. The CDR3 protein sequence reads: CASSLFQGGEKLFF. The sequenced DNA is TGCGCCAGCAGCTTGTTCCAGGGAGGCGAAAAACTGTTTTTT.